The clone carrying this TCR beta chain was observed a few times. The whole isolated RNA underwent reverse transcription, so sequencing captured expressed TCRB transcripts. Clones were read by immunoSEQ multiplex PCR, and TCRdb kept only the in-frame ones, dropping some. The sample shows 860,000 or so clones, about 17% of them seen only once. V lost 5 bases, J lost 5 bases, and 9 bases stayed unmatched. The CDR3 is 15 residues long. Germline lookup yields CDR1 MDHEN and CDR2 SYDVKM. The data belong to a study of beta chain features in type 1 diabetes. Sequenced sample: naive CD4+ T cells from blood. V and J are TRBV28 and TRBJ2-3, with TRBD2 matching over 8 bases. This TCR was sampled from a woman aged 18-29 years in good health. CDR3 DNA sequence: TGTGCCAGCAGTGCGAGCGGGAGAAAAATAGATACGCAGTATTTT. Protein: CASSASGRKIDTQYF.